The 26 T cell receptor beta chains below come from one sample, sequenced in a study of vaccination and CD4 T cells after COVID-19. As for treatment: roughly ten-day PBMC culture with coronavirus spike peptide pools or control peptides (ViraFEST assay). These receptors are not linked to any known antigen. At the Johns Hopkins FTIC core, DNA taken from cultured CD4+ T cells was sequenced by way of the Oncomine TCR Beta short-read assay. From the PCR reads, TCRdb called clonotypes with MiXCR, one entry per CDR3 protein. There are about 14,000 distinct CDR3 sequences in the sample; approximately 62% occur only once, and roughly 19% lies in the top ten. Sample: CD4+ T cells from blood, cultured in vitro. All receptors come from a human donor who had recovered from COVID-19.

The V gene is TRBV20-1, the J gene TRBJ2-3; D uncertain. From germline, CDR1 is DFQATT and CDR2 SNEGSKA (reference sequence). The V end lost 6 bases, the J end lost 2 bases, and 21 bases lay between the germline ends. The CDR3 sequence is 16 residues long. CDR3 loop: CSADRSGPQSTDTQYF. CDR3 nucleotides: TGCAGTGCGGATCGCTCGGGCCCACAGTCCACAGATACGCAGTATTTT.

This sequence joins TRBV7-8 and TRBJ1-1; the D gene is possibly TRBD1 (6 bases). Germline V gene data show CDR1 as SGHVS and CDR2 as FQNEAQ. The CDR3 spans 13 residues. V was clipped by 3 bases and J by 4 bases, with 9 bases between them. CDR3 DNA: TGTGCCAGCAGCTTGGGGGACACCACTGAAGCTTTCTTT. It codes for CASSLGDTTEAFF.

This clonotype has a handful of counts. The J gene is TRBJ1-6, the V gene TRBV7-2; TRBD1 might be the D (5 bases). Germline V gives CDR1 SGHTA, CDR2 FQGNSA. The CDR3 is 17 amino acids. V dropped 2 bases and J dropped 1 base, with 12 bases sitting between them. CDR3 coding DNA: TGTGCCAGCAGCTTATATGCGGGGGAGTCCTATAATTCACCCCTCCACTTT. It codes for CASSLYAGESYNSPLHF.

This chain joins TRBV24-1 and TRBJ1-5, with TRBD1 as a possible D gene (6 bases). The germline CDR1 and CDR2 sequences are KGHDR and SFDVKD. V was clipped by 9 bases and J by 3 bases, with 11 bases between them. CDR3 length: 13 amino acids. DNA for the CDR3: TGTGCCACCCAGGACAGCCCCAATCAGCCCCAGCATTTT. Its protein is CATQDSPNQPQHF.

The chain employs TRBV12-3 or TRBV12-4 and TRBJ2-2; TRBD2 matches 9 bases. The CDR3 spans 18 residues. V lost 3 bases, J lost 7 bases, and 15 bases stayed unmatched. The CDR3 loop reads CASSFRVRGLAFVGELFF. CDR3 sequence (DNA): TGTGCCAGCAGTTTTAGGGTTCGGGGACTAGCTTTTGTCGGGGAGCTGTTTTTT.

The J gene is TRBJ2-7, the V gene TRBV28; perhaps TRBD1 as D (6 bases). Trimming cost V 4 bases and J 2 bases, with 12 bases left between them. This CDR3 is built from 14 residues. Germline assignment: CDR1 MDHEN and CDR2 SYDVKM. The DNA for the CDR3 is TGTGCCAGCAGTTCAACAGGGAAAACCTACGAGCAGTACTTC. Protein sequence: CASSSTGKTYEQYF.

This sequence joins TRBV11-3 and TRBJ2-3; possible D gene TRBD2, 5 bases. Trimming took off 1 base at V and 4 bases at J, with 9 bases between the two ends. The length of the CDR3 is 14 residues. In germline, CDR1 is SGHNT, CDR2 YENEEA. The CDR3 DNA sequence: TGTGCCAGCAGCTTAGGGCCCGGGGCAGATACGCAGTATTTT. This sequence encodes CASSLGPGADTQYF.

The chain combines TRBV7-8 with TRBJ2-5; the D gene is possibly TRBD2 (6 bases). Germline V gene data show CDR1 as SGHVS and CDR2 as FQNEAQ. CDR3 size: 18 residues. The V and J ends lost 4 bases and 5 bases respectively, with 26 bases between them. CDR3 nucleotides: TGTGCCAGCAGCTCCAACACCGGCGGGACGCGTGTCCCGGAGACCCAGTACTTC. Translation gives CASSSNTGGTRVPETQYF. Variable domain in full (rest from reference TRBV7-8 and TRBJ2-5): GAGVSQSPRYKVAKRGQDVALRCDPISGHVSLFWYQQALGQGPEFLTYFQNEAQLDKSGLPSDRFFAERPEGSVSTLKIQRTQQEDSAVYLCASSSNTGGTRVPETQYFGPGTRLLVL.

This chain links TRBV15 with TRBJ2-2; 12 nucleotides line up with TRBD2. The CDR3 is 17 residues long. Germline assignment: CDR1 LNHNV and CDR2 YYDKDF (reference sequence). J gave up 4 bases and V 1 base, and 4 bases lay outside the gene matches. CDR3 amino acids: CATSRGASGRATGELFF. CDR3 nucleotides: TGTGCCACCAGCAGAGGGGCTAGCGGGAGGGCCACCGGGGAGCTGTTTTTT.

V and J are TRBV11-3 and TRBJ2-7; a weak D match, TRBD2 (5 bases). Trimming shortened V by 1 base and J by 3 bases, and 10 bases separated the two germline ends. The CDR3 covers 14 residues. Germline CDR1 SGHNT, CDR2 YENEEA. The CDR3: CASSLAVGIYEQYF. Written as DNA, the CDR3 is TGTGCCAGCAGCTTAGCTGTCGGGATCTACGAGCAGTACTTC.

The rearrangement joins TRBV7-2 to TRBJ1-1; 8 bases map to TRBD1. The CDR3 has 14 amino acids. Germline V CDR1 and CDR2: SGHTA, FQGNSA. The J segment lost 5 bases and the V segment lost 5 bases, leaving 7 bases of the junction unmatched. CDR3 nucleotide sequence: TGTGCCAGCAGCCCAGGGGGCGCGAGGACTGAAGCTTTCTTT. As protein: CASSPGGARTEAFF.

This sequence joins TRBV2 and TRBJ1-1; D possibly corresponds to TRBD1 (6 bases). Trimming took 6 bases from V and 1 from J, leaving 12 bases between them. The CDR3 has 14 residues. Germline V gene lookup returns CDR1 SNHLY and CDR2 FYNNEI. The CDR3, as DNA: TGTGCCAGCAGCCGACAGGAGAAGAACACTGAAGCTTTCTTT. This translates into CASSRQEKNTEAFF.

This clonotype has a single count. This chain joins TRBV7-2 and TRBJ2-7; D possibly corresponds to TRBD2 (6 bases). Trimming took off 1 base at V and 0 bases at J, with 16 bases between the two ends. The CDR3 consists of 17 residues. Germline V CDR1 and CDR2: SGHTA, FQGNSA. The CDR3 sequence is CASSLVVSSERSYEQYF. DNA of the CDR3: TGTGCCAGCAGCTTAGTAGTGTCTAGCGAACGCTCCTACGAGCAGTACTTC.

The chain uses TRBV20-1 and TRBJ2-3; a weak D match, TRBD2 (6 bases). The germline V gene has CDR1 DFQATT and CDR2 SNEGSKA (reference sequence). CDR3 length: 15 residues. V gave up 3 bases and J gave up 2 bases, with 15 bases separating them. The CDR3 here is CSASGHGGNTDTQYF. CDR3 nucleotides: TGCAGTGCTAGTGGGCACGGAGGGAACACAGATACGCAGTATTTT.

This clonotype was detected a few times. V and J are TRBV6-1 and TRBJ1-2; TRBD1 matches 8 bases. Germline V CDR1 and CDR2: MNHNS, SASEGT. The CDR3 spans 14 residues. Germline trimming cut 6 bases from V and 7 bases from J; bases unmatched to any gene: 10. This CDR3 is CASSRTGNSGGYTF. CDR3 DNA sequence: TGTGCCAGCAGCCGGACAGGGAATAGTGGTGGCTACACCTTC.

This clonotype appeared a few times. The chain has TRBV6-1 and TRBJ1-2; 7 nucleotides align to TRBD1. V dropped 6 bases and J dropped 4; count of bases not matched to a gene: 5. Germline V gene data show CDR1 as MNHNS and CDR2 as SASEGT. The CDR3 covers 13 residues. CDR3 region: CASSPGQVYGYTF. The CDR3, as DNA: TGTGCCAGCAGCCCCGGACAGGTCTATGGCTACACCTTC.

This clonotype was counted between two and nine times. This sequence joins TRBV15 and TRBJ1-2, with D unresolved. Trimming stripped 0 bases from V and 4 bases from J, with 15 bases between. Germline CDR1 and CDR2: LNHNV and YYDKDF (reference sequence). The CDR3 loop spans 16 amino acids. The DNA for the CDR3 is TGTGCCACCAGCAGAGATGTAGGCGCCGGGATCTATGGCTACACCTTC. Translation: CATSRDVGAGIYGYTF.

This chain connects TRBV6-1 to TRBJ2-3; TRBD2 agrees at 8 bases. The V gene end was trimmed by 4 bases and the J gene end by 4 bases; junction bases not matched to a gene: 10. The CDR3 runs to 16 residues. Germline CDR1 reads MNHNS; CDR2 reads SASEGT. The CDR3 protein is CASSVERGLGADTQYF. The CDR3 region has the DNA TGTGCCAGCAGTGTTGAGCGGGGGCTCGGCGCAGATACGCAGTATTTT.

The V call is TRBV20-1, the J call TRBJ2-2; D call uncertain. Trimming took 6 bases from V and 6 from J, leaving 8 bases between them. Germline loops: CDR1 DFQATT, CDR2 SNEGSKA (reference sequence). CDR3 length: 11 amino acids. CDR3 loop: CSAQGPGELFF. The CDR3, as DNA: TGCAGTGCCCAAGGACCCGGGGAGCTGTTTTTT.

The chain couples TRBV7-9 to TRBJ1-2, with 7 bases matching TRBD1. CDR3 length equals 14 residues. V dropped 4 bases and J dropped 8; count of bases not matched to a gene: 10. Germline CDR1 and CDR2: SEHNR and FQNEAQ (reference sequence). CDR3 nucleotide sequence: TGTGCCAGCAGCTCAAATACAGGGGCCGGAGGCTACACCTTC. This codes for CASSSNTGAGGYTF.

This sequence joins TRBV27 and TRBJ2-7; D is possibly TRBD1 (5 bases). Germline CDR1 is MNHEY and CDR2 is SMNVEV (reference sequence). This CDR3 has 13 residues. V was trimmed by 3 bases and J by 9 bases, leaving 15 bases between them. The CDR3 region is CASSLDISGGQYF. CDR3 in DNA: TGTGCCAGCAGTTTGGACATCTCCGGCGGGCAGTACTTC.

The sample holds a few counts of this clonotype. J is TRBJ1-1 and V is TRBV7-9; TRBD1 might be the D (5 bases). The V end lost 3 bases, the J end lost 6 bases, and 11 bases lay between the germline ends. Per germline, CDR1 SEHNR and CDR2 FQNEAQ (reference sequence). This CDR3 is built from 13 residues. The CDR3 protein is CASSFRAGAEAFF. CDR3 DNA sequence: TGTGCCAGCAGCTTCCGGGCGGGGGCTGAAGCTTTCTTT.

V usage is TRBV5-1 and J usage is TRBJ2-5; 12 nucleotides align to TRBD2. The length of the CDR3 is 16 residues. Germline assignment: CDR1 SGHRS and CDR2 YFSETQ. After removal of 0 bases from V and 2 bases from J, the junction contained 2 bases not matched to a gene. The CDR3 DNA reads as TGCGCCAGCAGCTTGGGACTAGCGGGGGTACAAGAGACCCAGTACTTC. This gives the protein CASSLGLAGVQETQYF.

The genes are TRBV6-1 and TRBJ1-5; TRBD1 aligns across 7 bases. This CDR3 has 15 amino acids. Looked up from germline, CDR1 is MNHNS and CDR2 is SASEGT. J gave up 4 bases and V 2 bases, and 5 bases lay outside the gene matches. CDR3 nucleotides: TGTGCCAGCAGTGAAAACCCGGGACAGAATCAGCCCCAGCATTTT. This encodes CASSENPGQNQPQHF.

V and J are TRBV5-4 and TRBJ2-5; 7 bases agree with TRBD2. V lost 4 bases to trimming and J lost 2 bases; unmatched junction nucleotides: 2. Germline CDR1 reads SGHNT; CDR2 reads YYREEE (reference sequence). This CDR3 comprises 13 residues. The CDR3, as DNA: TGTGCCAGCAGCACCGGGAGGCAAGAGACCCAGTACTTC. Translation: CASSTGRQETQYF.

This clonotype occurred a few times. The chain carries TRBV6-2 or TRBV6-3 and TRBJ1-2; D perhaps matches TRBD1 (5 bases). The CDR3 is 15 amino acids. CDR1 and CDR2 from the germline V gene are MNHEY and SVGEGT. Between the trimmed V and J ends, which lost 6 bases and 5 bases, there was a span of 19 bases. CDR3 amino acids: CASRPVGETSYGYTF. As DNA, the CDR3 is TGTGCCAGCAGGCCGGTAGGGGAGACGTCATATGGCTACACCTTC.